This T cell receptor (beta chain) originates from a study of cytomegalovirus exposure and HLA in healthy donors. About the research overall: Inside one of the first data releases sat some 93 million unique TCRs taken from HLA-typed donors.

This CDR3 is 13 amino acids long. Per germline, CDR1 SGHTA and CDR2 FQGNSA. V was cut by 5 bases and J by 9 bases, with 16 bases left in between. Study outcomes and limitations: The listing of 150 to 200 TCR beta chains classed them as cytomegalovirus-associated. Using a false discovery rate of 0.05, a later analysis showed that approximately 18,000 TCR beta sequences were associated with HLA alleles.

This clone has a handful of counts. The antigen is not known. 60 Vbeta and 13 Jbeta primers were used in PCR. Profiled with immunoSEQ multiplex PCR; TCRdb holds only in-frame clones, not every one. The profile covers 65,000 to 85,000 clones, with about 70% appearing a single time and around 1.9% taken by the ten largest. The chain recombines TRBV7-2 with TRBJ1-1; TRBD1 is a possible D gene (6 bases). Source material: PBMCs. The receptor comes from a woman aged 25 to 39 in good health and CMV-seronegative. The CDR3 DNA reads TGTGCCAGCAGCACCTCCCAGGGGACGCAAGCTTTCTTT. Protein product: CASSTSQGTQAFF.